This T cell receptor beta chain is from a study of preoperative IRX-2 immunotherapy in early breast cancer. The protocol was immunoSEQ multiplex PCR, while the TCRdb copy is restricted to in-frame clones and leaves out a portion. This repertoire shows approximately 28,000 clones, around 75% found once; its top ten account for less than 7%. Specified treatment: preoperative locoregional IRX-2 cytokine immunotherapy. This phase Ib study tested locoregional IRX-2 cytokine immunotherapy given before surgery. The CDR3 runs to 15 residues. The V end lost 3 bases, the J end lost 5 bases, and 14 bases lay between the germline ends. Germline assignment: CDR1 SGHNT and CDR2 YENEEA.

Here the sequenced sample was lymph node tissue, taken after IRX-2 immunotherapy. The sequence was collected from a human donor with breast cancer. The chain is built from TRBV11-3 and TRBJ1-5; D is ambiguous. As DNA, the CDR3 is TGTGCCAGCAGCTTGGTAGGATTTCGGTATCAGCCCCAGCATTTT. Translation gives CASSLVGFRYQPQHF. Filled out from reference TRBV11-3 and TRBJ1-5, the complete variable domain reads EAGVVQSPRYKIIEKKQPVAFWCNPISGHNTLYWYLQNLGQGPELLIRYENEEAVDDSQLPKDRFSAERLKGVDSTLKIQPAELGDSAVYLCASSLVGFRYQPQHFGDGTRLSIL.